What follows are 5 T cell receptor beta chains derived from one specimen sequenced in a study of cytomegalovirus exposure and HLA in healthy donors. The PCR made use of 60 Vbeta and 13 Jbeta primers. Method: immunoSEQ multiplex PCR; TCRdb's copy keeps in-frame clones and lacks some. Of roughly 200,000 clones listed, approximately 80% were seen once; the top ten hold around 1.7%. Sequencing input: PBMCs. The receptors come from a man in his fifties or sixties in good health and CMV-seronegative.

The chain's CDR3 is CASIGGPTGLAVERQFF. CDR3 sequence (DNA): TGTGCCAGCATTGGGGGGCCTACTGGACTAGCGGTCGAACGGCAGTTCTTC. The V gene is TRBV28, the J gene TRBJ2-1; 10 nucleotides align to TRBD2. V lost 7 bases to trimming and J lost 12 bases; unmatched junction nucleotides: 21. Looked up from germline, CDR1 is MDHEN and CDR2 is SYDVKM. This CDR3 is 17 amino acids long.

CDR3 in DNA: TGTGCCAGCAGCGTGGGGTCAGGGGGCAGGGATGAGCAGTTCTTC. Its protein is CASSVGSGGRDEQFF. The chain carries TRBV9 and TRBJ2-1; 8 nucleotides agree with TRBD1. The CDR3 runs 15 residues. Germline loops: CDR1 SGDLS, CDR2 YYNGEE. With V trimmed by 2 bases and J by 8 bases, 9 bases remained unmatched.

V and J are TRBV27 and TRBJ2-7, with TRBD2 matching 10 bases. The CDR3 is 17 amino acids. From germline, CDR1 is MNHEY and CDR2 SMNVEV (reference sequence). Germline trimming cut 4 bases from V and 4 bases from J; bases unmatched to any gene: 13. CDR3 nucleotides: TGTGCCAGCAGTTATGCCACCGGGCTAGCGGGAGTTTACGAGCAGTACTTC. It encodes CASSYATGLAGVYEQYF.

The chain has TRBV27 and TRBJ1-5; D unclear. The CDR3 spans 15 residues. V dropped 3 bases and J dropped 0 bases, with 9 bases sitting between them. Germline assignment: CDR1 MNHEY and CDR2 SMNVEV (reference sequence). The DNA of the CDR3 is TGTGCCAGCAGTTTTGGCAGGTTTAGCAATCAGCCCCAGCATTTT. Its protein is CASSFGRFSNQPQHF.

The chain is built from TRBV5-1 and TRBJ2-6; D is possibly TRBD1 (6 bases). This CDR3 comprises 18 residues. Germline CDR1 is SGHRS and CDR2 is YFSETQ. The V gene lost 6 bases and the J gene lost 0 bases, with 19 bases spanning the gap. The chain's CDR3 is CASTSRGGGNSGANVLTF. Written as DNA, the CDR3 is TGCGCCAGCACCTCTCGAGGGGGTGGAAACTCTGGGGCCAACGTCCTGACTTTC. The whole variable domain, filled in from reference TRBV5-1 and TRBJ2-6, reads KAGVTQTPRYLIKTRGQQVTLSCSPISGHRSVSWYQQTPGQGLQFLFEYFSETQRNKGNFPGRFSGRQFSNSRSEMNVSTLELGDSALYLCASTSRGGGNSGANVLTFGAGSRLTVL.